A selection of T cell receptor beta chains follows, all from one sample in a study of cytomegalovirus exposure and HLA in healthy donors. The protocol was immunoSEQ multiplex PCR, while the TCRdb copy is restricted to in-frame clones and leaves out a portion. The sample yields approximately 110,000 clones, 65% to 80% seen once. The sample consisted of PBMCs. The origin of the receptors is a female donor in good health and CMV-seropositive. The conserved cysteine and the conserved F or W are not part of the CDR3 here.

V	CDR3
TRBV25-1	ASRDGGRETQY
TRBV30	AWSPGDTEAF
TRBV19	ASSTARGPGRYNEQF
TRBV10-3	AISESRGTGANQPQH
TRBV5-6	ASSFRTGNTEAF
TRBV5-6	ASSPHPDSNEQF
TRBV7-9	ASSLQGLKLF
TRBV9	ASSATGDGYT
TRBV15	ATSRSGSVTYEQY
TRBV12-5	ASGLVQGGFQETQY
TRBV25-1	ASRGRGFSTDTQY
TRBV5-1	ASSLDGTSGYTDTQY
TRBV2	ASTGQGVTPEQF
TRBV12-5	ASGSGTGGINQPQH
TRBV30	AWEPLGAGGPDTQY
TRBV7-7	ASSPLSTLAGANVLT
TRBV7-2	ASSSGGDSYEQY
TRBV5-1	ASSLAGISYNEQF